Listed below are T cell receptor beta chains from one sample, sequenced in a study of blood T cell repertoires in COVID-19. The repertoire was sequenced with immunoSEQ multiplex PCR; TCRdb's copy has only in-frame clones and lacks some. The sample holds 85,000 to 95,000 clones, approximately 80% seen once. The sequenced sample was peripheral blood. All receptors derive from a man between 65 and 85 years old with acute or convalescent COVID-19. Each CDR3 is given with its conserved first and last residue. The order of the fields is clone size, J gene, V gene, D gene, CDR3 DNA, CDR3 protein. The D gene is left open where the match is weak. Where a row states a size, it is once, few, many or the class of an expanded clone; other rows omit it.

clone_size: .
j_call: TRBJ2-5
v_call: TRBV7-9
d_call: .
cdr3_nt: TGTGCCAGCAGCTTAGACGGGGATTTGGAGACCCAGTACTTC
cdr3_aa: CASSLDGDLETQYF

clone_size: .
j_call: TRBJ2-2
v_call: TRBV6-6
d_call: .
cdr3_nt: TGTGCCAGCAGTTACTCACGGGGATCGTGGACCGGGGAGCTGTTTTTT
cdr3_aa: CASSYSRGSWTGELFF

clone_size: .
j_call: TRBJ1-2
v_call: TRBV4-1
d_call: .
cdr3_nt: TGCGCCAGCAGCCAAGAAGACAGGAGTAACTATGGCTACACCTTC
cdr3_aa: CASSQEDRSNYGYTF

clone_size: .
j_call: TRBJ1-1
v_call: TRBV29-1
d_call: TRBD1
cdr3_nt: TGCAGCGTCACCCCGGGACAGGGACGCACTGAAGCTTTCTTT
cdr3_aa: CSVTPGQGRTEAFF

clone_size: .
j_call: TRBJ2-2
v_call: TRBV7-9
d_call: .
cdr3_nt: TGTGCCAGCAGCTGGACAGTTAACACCGGGGAGCTGTTTTTT
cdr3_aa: CASSWTVNTGELFF

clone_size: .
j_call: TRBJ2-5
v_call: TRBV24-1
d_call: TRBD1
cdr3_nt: TGTGCCACCAGTGATTTGGGGACAGGCCAAGAGACCCAGTACTTC
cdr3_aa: CATSDLGTGQETQYF

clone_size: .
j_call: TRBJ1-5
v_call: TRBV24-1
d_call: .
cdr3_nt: TGTGCCACCAGTTTAGGGGCCAATCAGCCCCAGCATTTT
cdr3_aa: CATSLGANQPQHF

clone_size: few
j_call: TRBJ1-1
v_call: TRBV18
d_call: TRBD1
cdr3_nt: TGTGCCAGCTCACGGGACAGCAAATCGGCAGCTTTCTTT
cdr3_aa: CASSRDSKSAAFF

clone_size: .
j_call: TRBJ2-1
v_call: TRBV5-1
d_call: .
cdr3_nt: TGCGCCAGCAGCTTGGCCGGGGTCGTCTCTCGAGAGCAGTTCTTC
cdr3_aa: CASSLAGVVSREQFF

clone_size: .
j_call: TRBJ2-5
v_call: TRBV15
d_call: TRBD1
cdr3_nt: TGTGCCACCAGCAGAGGACCATCCAGGGGGACGTACCAAGAGACCCAGTACTTC
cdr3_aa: CATSRGPSRGTYQETQYF

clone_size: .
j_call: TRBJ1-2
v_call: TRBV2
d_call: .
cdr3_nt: TGTGCCAGCAGTGAGTGGGGGGTCGACTATGGCTACACCTTC
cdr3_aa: CASSEWGVDYGYTF

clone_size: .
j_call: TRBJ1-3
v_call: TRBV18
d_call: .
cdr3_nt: TGTGCCAGCTCCCCCAGGGGAAACACCATATATTTT
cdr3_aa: CASSPRGNTIYF

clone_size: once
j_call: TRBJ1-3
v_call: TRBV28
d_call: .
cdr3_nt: TGTGCCAGCAGTTTAGGGGGGTCTGGAAACACCATATATTTT
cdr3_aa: CASSLGGSGNTIYF

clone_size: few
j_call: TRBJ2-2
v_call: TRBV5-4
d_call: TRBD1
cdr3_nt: TGTGCCAGCAGCTCCAGGGGGCCGCACACCGGGGAGCTGTTTTTT
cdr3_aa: CASSSRGPHTGELFF

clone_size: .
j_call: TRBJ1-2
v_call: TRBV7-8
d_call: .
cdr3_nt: TGTGCCAGCAGCTTGGGACTAGCGGCGGGAGGCTACACCTTC
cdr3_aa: CASSLGLAAGGYTF

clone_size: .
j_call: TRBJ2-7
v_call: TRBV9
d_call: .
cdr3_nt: TGTGCCAGCAGCGTAGGTACTACCTCCTACGAGCAGTACTTC
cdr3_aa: CASSVGTTSYEQYF

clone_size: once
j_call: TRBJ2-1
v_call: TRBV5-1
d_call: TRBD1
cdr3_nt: TGCGCCAGCACCTCTGGGACAGGGAACAATGAGCAGTTCTTC
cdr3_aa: CASTSGTGNNEQFF

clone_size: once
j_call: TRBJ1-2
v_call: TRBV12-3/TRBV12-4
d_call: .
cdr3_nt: TGTGCCAGCTCCTACAGATACTATGGCTACACCTTC
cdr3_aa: CASSYRYYGYTF

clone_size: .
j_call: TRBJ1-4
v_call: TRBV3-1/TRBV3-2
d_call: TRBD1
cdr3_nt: TGTGCCAGCAGCCCCTGGGACAGGGGGGGGACTTCAACTAATGAAAAACTGTTTTTT
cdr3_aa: CASSPWDRGGTSTNEKLFF

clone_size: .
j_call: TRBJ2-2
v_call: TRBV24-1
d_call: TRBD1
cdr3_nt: TGTGCCACCAGTGATTTGCGCCTACCGACAGGGGACACCGGGGAGCTGTTTTTT
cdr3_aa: CATSDLRLPTGDTGELFF

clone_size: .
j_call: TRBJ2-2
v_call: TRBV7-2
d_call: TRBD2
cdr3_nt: TGTGCCAGCAGCTTACGACTAGCGGGAGTTGGCGGGGAGCTGTTTTTT
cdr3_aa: CASSLRLAGVGGELFF

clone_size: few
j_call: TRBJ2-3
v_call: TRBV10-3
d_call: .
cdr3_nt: TGTGCCATCAGTGCGTACGGGGGTAGCACAGATACGCAGTATTTT
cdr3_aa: CAISAYGGSTDTQYF

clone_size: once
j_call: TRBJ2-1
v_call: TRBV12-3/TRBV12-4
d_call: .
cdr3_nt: TGTGCCAGCAGCCCTTACTCCTACAATGAGCAGTTCTTC
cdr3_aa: CASSPYSYNEQFF

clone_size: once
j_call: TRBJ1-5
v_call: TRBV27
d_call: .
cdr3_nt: TGTGCCAGCAGGCCAAAGGGGTCCTTCAGTCAGCCCCAGCATTTT
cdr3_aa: CASRPKGSFSQPQHF

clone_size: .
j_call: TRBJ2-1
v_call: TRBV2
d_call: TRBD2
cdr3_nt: TGTGCCAGCAAGGAAATTCCGGGACTAGCGGAAAATGAGCAGTTCTTC
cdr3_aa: CASKEIPGLAENEQFF

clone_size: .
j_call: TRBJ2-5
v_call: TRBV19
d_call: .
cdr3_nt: TGTGCCAGTAGGGATTTGACAGATTTCCAAGAGACCCAGTACTTC
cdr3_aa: CASRDLTDFQETQYF

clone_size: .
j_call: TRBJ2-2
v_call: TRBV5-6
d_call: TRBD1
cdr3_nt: TGTGCCAGCAGCCCCCGGACAGGGAACACCGGGGAGCTGTTTTTT
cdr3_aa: CASSPRTGNTGELFF

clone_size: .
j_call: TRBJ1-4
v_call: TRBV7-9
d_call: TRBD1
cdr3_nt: TGTGCCAGCAGCGGGACAGGGGGGATTAATGAAAAACTGTTTTTT
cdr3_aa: CASSGTGGINEKLFF

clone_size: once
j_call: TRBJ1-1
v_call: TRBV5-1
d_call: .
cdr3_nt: TGCGCCAGCAGCTCGCTGGACAGTATGAACACTGAAGCTTTCTTT
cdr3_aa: CASSSLDSMNTEAFF

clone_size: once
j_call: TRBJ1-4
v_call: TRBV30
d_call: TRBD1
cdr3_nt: TGTGCCTGGAGTGTATATTCGTTCGGGTTGGACAGGGAAGCTGAAAAACTGTTTTTT
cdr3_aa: CAWSVYSFGLDREAEKLFF

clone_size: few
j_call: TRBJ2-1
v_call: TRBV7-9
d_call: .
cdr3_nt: TGTGCCAGCAGCTTAGTGTTAGCGGCTGAGCAGTTCTTC
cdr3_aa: CASSLVLAAEQFF

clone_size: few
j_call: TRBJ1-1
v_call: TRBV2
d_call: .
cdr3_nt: TGTGCCAGCAGTGAAAGGGAGAGAATGGTCACTGAAGCTTTCTTT
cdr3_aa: CASSERERMVTEAFF